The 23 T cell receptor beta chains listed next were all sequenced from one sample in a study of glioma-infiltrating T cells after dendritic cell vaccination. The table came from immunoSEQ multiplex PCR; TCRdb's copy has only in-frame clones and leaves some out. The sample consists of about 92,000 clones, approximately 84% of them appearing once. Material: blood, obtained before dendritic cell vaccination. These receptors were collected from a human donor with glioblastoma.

Here the CDR3 reads CASSLGQGHYGYTF. The CDR3 nucleotides read TGTGCCAGCAGCTTAGGACAGGGACACTATGGCTACACCTTC. The genes are TRBV7-6 and TRBJ1-2; 7 positions agree with TRBD1. CDR1 is SGHVS and CDR2 is FNYEAQ in the germline V gene. Germline trimming cut 1 base from V and 3 bases from J; bases unmatched to any gene: 2. The CDR3 has 14 residues. Full variable domain (outside the CDR3, taken from reference TRBV7-6 and TRBJ1-2): GAGVSQSPRYKVTKRGQDVALRCDPISGHVSLYWYRQALGQGPEFLTYFNYEAQQDKSGLPNDRFSAERPEGSISTLTIQRTEQRDSAMYRCASSLGQGHYGYTFGSGTRLTVV.

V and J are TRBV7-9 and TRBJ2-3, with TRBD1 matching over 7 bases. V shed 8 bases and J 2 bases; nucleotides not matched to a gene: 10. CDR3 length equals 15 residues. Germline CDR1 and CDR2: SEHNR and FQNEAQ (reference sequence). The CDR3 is CASEQWTGFTDTQYF. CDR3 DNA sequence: TGTGCCAGCGAACAATGGACAGGATTCACAGATACGCAGTATTTT.

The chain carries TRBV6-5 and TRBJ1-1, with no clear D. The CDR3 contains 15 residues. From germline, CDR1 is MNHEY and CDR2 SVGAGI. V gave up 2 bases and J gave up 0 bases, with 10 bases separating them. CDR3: CASSYGQLMNTEAFF. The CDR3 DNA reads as TGTGCCAGCAGTTACGGGCAGCTCATGAACACTGAAGCTTTCTTT.

CDR3 in DNA: TGTGCCAGCAGTTACTCGATTGAACAAGCCTACGAGCAGTACTTC. It is translated as CASSYSIEQAYEQYF. V and J are TRBV6-5 and TRBJ2-7, with D unresolved. The CDR3 covers 15 residues. CDR1 MNHEY and CDR2 SVGAGI come from the germline V gene. Trimming stripped 0 bases from V and 2 bases from J, with 11 bases between.

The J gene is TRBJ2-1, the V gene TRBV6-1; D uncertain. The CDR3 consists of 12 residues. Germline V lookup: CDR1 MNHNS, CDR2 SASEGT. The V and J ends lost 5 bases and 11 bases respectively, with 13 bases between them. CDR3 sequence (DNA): TGTGCCAGCAGTCCCCCGACACCCCAGCAGTTCTTC. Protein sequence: CASSPPTPQQFF.

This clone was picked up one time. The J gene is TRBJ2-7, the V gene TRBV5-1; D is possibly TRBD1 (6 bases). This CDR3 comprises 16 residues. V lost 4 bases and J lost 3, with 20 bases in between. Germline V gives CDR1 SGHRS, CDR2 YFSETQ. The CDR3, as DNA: TGCGCCAGCAGCACCCCCGCGACAGGAGGCGGCTACGAGCAGTACTTC. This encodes CASSTPATGGGYEQYF. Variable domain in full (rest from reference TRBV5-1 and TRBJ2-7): KAGVTQTPRYLIKTRGQQVTLSCSPISGHRSVSWYQQTPGQGLQFLFEYFSETQRNKGNFPGRFSGRQFSNSRSEMNVSTLELGDSALYLCASSTPATGGGYEQYFGPGTRLTVT.

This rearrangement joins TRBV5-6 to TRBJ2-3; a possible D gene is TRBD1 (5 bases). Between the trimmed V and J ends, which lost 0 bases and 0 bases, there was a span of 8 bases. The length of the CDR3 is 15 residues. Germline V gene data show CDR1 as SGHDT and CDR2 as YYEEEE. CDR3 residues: CASSLGQRSTDTQYF. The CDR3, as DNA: TGTGCCAGCAGCTTGGGACAGAGAAGCACAGATACGCAGTATTTT.

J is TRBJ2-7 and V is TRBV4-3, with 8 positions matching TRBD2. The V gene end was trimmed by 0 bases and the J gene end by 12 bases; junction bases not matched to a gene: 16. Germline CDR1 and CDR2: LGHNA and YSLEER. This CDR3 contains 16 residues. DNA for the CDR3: TGCGCCAGCAGCCAAGATATAGGAGCGGGGGTCTCCCGGCGGTACTTC. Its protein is CASSQDIGAGVSRRYF.

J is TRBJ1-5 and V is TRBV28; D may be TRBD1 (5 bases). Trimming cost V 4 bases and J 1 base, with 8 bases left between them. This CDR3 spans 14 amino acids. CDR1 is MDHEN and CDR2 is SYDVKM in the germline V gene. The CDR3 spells CASSWGESNQPQHF. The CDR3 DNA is TGTGCCAGCAGTTGGGGGGAGAGCAATCAGCCCCAGCATTTT.

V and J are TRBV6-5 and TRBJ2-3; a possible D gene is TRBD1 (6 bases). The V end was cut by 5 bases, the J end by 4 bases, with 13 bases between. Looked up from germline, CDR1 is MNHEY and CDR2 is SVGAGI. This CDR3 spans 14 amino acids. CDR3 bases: TGTGCCAGCAGTGCAGGGGTAAAGGCAGATACGCAGTATTTT. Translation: CASSAGVKADTQYF.

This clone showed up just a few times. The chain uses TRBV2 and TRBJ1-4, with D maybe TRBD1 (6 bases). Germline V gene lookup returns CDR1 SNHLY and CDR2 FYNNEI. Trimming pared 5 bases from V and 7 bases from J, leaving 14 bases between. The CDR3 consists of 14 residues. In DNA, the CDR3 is TGTGCCAGCAGTTCACAGGGTTTTTTTGAAAAACTGTTTTTT. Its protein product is CASSSQGFFEKLFF.

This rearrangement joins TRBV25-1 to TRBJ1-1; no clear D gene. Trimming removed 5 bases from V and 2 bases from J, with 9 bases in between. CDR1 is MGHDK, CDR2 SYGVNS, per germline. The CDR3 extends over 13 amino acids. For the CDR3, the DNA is TGTGCCAGCAGTTTTTCAGAAAACACTGAAGCTTTCTTT. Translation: CASSFSENTEAFF.

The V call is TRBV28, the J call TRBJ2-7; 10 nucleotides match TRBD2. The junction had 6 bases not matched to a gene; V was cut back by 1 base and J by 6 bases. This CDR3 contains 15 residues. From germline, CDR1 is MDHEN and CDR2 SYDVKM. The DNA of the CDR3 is TGTGCCAGCAGTTTATCCAGCGGGAGGGCCGGCGAGCAGTACTTC. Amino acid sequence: CASSLSSGRAGEQYF.

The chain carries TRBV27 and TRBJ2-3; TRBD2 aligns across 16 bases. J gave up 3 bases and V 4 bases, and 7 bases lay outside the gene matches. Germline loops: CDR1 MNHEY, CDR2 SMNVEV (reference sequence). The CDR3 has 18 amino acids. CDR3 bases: TGTGCCAGCAGTTCGGGACTAGCGGGAGGGCCCGGGACAGATACGCAGTATTTT. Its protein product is CASSSGLAGGPGTDTQYF.

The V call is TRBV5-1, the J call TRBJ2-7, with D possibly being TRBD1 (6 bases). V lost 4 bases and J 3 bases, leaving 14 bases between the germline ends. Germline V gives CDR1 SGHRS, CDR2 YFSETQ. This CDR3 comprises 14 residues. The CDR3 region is CASSREGQDYEQYF. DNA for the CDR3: TGCGCCAGCAGCAGAGAGGGACAAGACTACGAGCAGTACTTC.

This CDR3 reads CATMGSGLAGGFSYEQYF. CDR3 nucleotides: TGTGCCACCATGGGATCGGGACTAGCGGGCGGGTTTTCCTACGAGCAGTACTTC. The chain uses TRBV10-3 and TRBJ2-7; the match to TRBD2 covers 12 bases. Losses at the gene ends were 10 bases for V and 1 base for J; bases not matched to a gene: 17. Germline-derived CDR1 and CDR2 are ENHRY and SYGVKD. This CDR3 contains 18 residues.

The CDR3 bases are TGCGCCAGCAGCCAAGAGGGCAGGGGGAGACACAATGAGCAGTTCTTC. Translation gives CASSQEGRGRHNEQFF. V usage is TRBV4-1 and J usage is TRBJ2-1; 7 nucleotides line up with TRBD1. The CDR3 spans 16 residues. Germline values: CDR1 MGHRA, CDR2 YSYEKL. Trimming removed 0 bases from V and 5 bases from J; junction bases left unmatched: 7.

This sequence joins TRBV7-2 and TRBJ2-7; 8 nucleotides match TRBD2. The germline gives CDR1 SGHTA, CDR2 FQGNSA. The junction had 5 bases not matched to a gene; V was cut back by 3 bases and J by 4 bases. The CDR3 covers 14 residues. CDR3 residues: CASSFTGGPYEQYF. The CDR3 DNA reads TGTGCCAGCAGCTTTACGGGAGGGCCTTACGAGCAGTACTTC.

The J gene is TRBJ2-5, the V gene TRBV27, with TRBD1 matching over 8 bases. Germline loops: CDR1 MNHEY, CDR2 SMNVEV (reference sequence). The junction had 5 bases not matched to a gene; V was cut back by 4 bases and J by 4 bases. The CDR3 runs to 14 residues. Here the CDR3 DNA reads TGTGCCAGCAGTTCGGGACAGGTTCGAGAGACCCAGTACTTC. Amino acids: CASSSGQVRETQYF.

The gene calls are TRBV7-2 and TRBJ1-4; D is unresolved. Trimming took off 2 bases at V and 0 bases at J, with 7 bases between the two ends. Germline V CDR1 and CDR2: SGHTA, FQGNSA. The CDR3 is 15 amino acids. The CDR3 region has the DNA TGTGCCAGCAGCTTAATGAGTTCAACTAATGAAAAACTGTTTTTT. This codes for CASSLMSSTNEKLFF.

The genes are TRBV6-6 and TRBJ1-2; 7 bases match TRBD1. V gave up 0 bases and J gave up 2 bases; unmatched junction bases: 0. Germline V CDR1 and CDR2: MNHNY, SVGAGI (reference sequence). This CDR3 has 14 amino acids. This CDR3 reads CASSYSTGNYGYTF. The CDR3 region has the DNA TGTGCCAGCAGTTACTCGACAGGGAACTATGGCTACACCTTC.

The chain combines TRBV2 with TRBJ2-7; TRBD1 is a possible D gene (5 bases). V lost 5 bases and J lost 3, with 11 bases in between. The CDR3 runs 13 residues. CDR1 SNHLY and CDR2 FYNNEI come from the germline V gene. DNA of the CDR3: TGTGCCAGCAGTCTGACAGTGATCTACGAGCAGTACTTC. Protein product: CASSLTVIYEQYF.

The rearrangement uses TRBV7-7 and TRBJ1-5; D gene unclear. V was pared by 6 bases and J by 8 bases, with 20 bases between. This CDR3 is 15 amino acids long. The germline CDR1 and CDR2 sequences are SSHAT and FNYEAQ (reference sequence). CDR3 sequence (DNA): TGTGCCAGCAGATTGAACGGTGGTGGAGGTAAGCCCCAGCATTTT. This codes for CASRLNGGGGKPQHF. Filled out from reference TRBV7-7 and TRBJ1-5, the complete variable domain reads GAGVSQSPRYKVTKRGQDVTLRCDPISSHATLYWYQQALGQGPEFLTYFNYEAQPDKSGLPSDRFSAERPEGSISTLTIQRTEQRDSAMYRCASRLNGGGGKPQHFGDGTRLSIL.